The clone carrying this TCR beta chain was detected ten times or more. Its antigen is not identified. The source material, RNA transcripts, was used to amplify TCR beta CDR3 regions. First-round RT-PCR with HTBI primers amplified the TCR CDR3 region. TCRdb passed the multiplex PCR reads through MiXCR, listing each CDR3 protein once. The data show a few hundred thousand distinct CDR3 sequences, approximately 14% seen once. In germline, CDR1 is SNHLY, CDR2 FYNNEI. With V trimmed by 6 bases and J by 4 bases, 10 bases remained unmatched. The CDR3 is made up of 16 amino acids. The sample is drawn from a study of T cells in Graves' hyperthyroidism and ophthalmopathy. For the study at large: Peripheral blood was secured at the point of initial diagnosis, before any treatment. Study observations and caveats: Most expanded thyroid clonotypes above 0.001 also appeared in blood.

Patients aged 18 to 65 had newly diagnosed hyperthyroidism of under 2 months' duration. For the diagnoses, clinical symptoms, serum thyroxine and TRAb, thyroid ultrasound and orbital computed tomography were used. Specimen: blood. This sequence originates from a woman between 25 and 40 years old with Graves' hyperthyroidism. The rearrangement joins TRBV2 to TRBJ1-5; 9 positions agree with TRBD1. The CDR3 coding sequence is TGTGCCAGCAGAGCAACAGGGGGCGGGCTGAATCAGCCCCAGCATTTT. Amino acids: CASRATGGGLNQPQHF.